The 32 T cell receptor beta chains below all came from one sample that was sequenced in a study of blood T cell repertoires in COVID-19. The method was immunoSEQ multiplex PCR; TCRdb's version includes in-frame clones alone and lacks a portion of them. The data contain 140,000 or so clones, about 80% of them singletons. Material: peripheral blood. Receptors were obtained from a man between 70 and 80 years old who had recovered from COVID-19.

This chain links TRBV5-6 with TRBJ2-7; the D gene is possibly TRBD1 (5 bases). Trimming took off 2 bases at V and 5 bases at J, with 11 bases between the two ends. This CDR3 has 13 amino acids. Germline CDR1 and CDR2: SGHDT and YYEEEE. The CDR3 protein is CASSFQGSNEQYF. The CDR3 DNA reads as TGTGCCAGCAGCTTCCAGGGTTCGAACGAGCAGTACTTC.

This chain's CDR3 is CASSSIGLGHQGDGYTF. The CDR3 coding sequence is TGTGCCAGCAGCTCCATAGGCCTCGGTCACCAGGGGGATGGCTACACCTTC. This chain uses TRBV7-9 with TRBJ1-2; 7 bases agree with TRBD1. The CDR3 is made up of 17 amino acids. Germline V lookup: CDR1 SEHNR, CDR2 FQNEAQ (reference sequence). The ends lost 4 bases at V and 6 bases at J; junction bases unmatched: 17.

This clone was found a few times. CDR3 nucleotide sequence: TGCAGCGCCACCCTCAGGGTCCAAGAGACCCAGTACTTC. Translation gives CSATLRVQETQYF. V gene TRBV29-1 combines with J gene TRBJ2-5; tentative D call: TRBD1 (5 bases). The CDR3 runs 13 residues. Trimming cost V 7 bases and J 1 base, with 13 bases left between them. The V gene's germline CDR1 is SQVTM and CDR2 ANQGSEA.

The chain uses TRBV5-1 and TRBJ2-5, with 10 bases identical to TRBD2. The germline V gene encodes CDR1 SGHRS and CDR2 YFSETQ. The V segment lost 4 bases and the J segment 4 bases; nucleotides outside the gene matches: 13. The CDR3 sequence is 17 residues long. CDR3 sequence: CASSLTHLAGVGETQYF. The DNA of the CDR3 is TGCGCCAGCAGCCTGACTCATCTAGCGGGAGTCGGAGAGACCCAGTACTTC.

This clone was detected many times. V gene TRBV24-1 combines with J gene TRBJ2-1; 8 nucleotides match TRBD2. V lost 2 bases to trimming and J lost 7 bases; unmatched junction nucleotides: 9. CDR3 length equals 16 residues. CDR1 KGHDR and CDR2 SFDVKD come from the germline V gene. For the CDR3, the DNA is TGTGCCACCAGTGATTCGAGGGGGGGGACTAGGAATGAGCAGTTCTTC. Its translation is CATSDSRGGTRNEQFF.

This clone was observed a handful of times. The chain uses TRBV2 and TRBJ2-7; 7 nucleotides agree with TRBD2. The CDR3 has 14 residues. Germline CDR1 and CDR2: SNHLY and FYNNEI. The V and J ends lost 6 bases and 2 bases, in that order; junction bases with no gene match: 7. DNA of the CDR3: TGTGCCAGCAGCCGTAGCGGGCTTACCTACGAGCAGTACTTC. Its protein is CASSRSGLTYEQYF.

The chain recombines TRBV30 with TRBJ1-1; D is possibly TRBD1 (6 bases). Trimming removed 3 bases at V and 1 base at J, with 12 bases between. CDR1 is GTSNPN, CDR2 SVGIG, per germline (reference sequence). This CDR3 comprises 14 residues. CDR3 sequence: CAWSKLTGNTEAFF. CDR3 sequence (DNA): TGTGCCTGGAGCAAATTGACAGGGAACACTGAAGCTTTCTTT.

This clone appeared many times. The chain joins TRBV19 to TRBJ1-5; D gene ambiguous. The ends were cut back, 3 bases at V and 6 bases at J, with 9 bases in the middle. The CDR3 totals 13 residues. CDR1 is LNHDA and CDR2 is SQIVND in the germline V gene (reference sequence). CDR3 DNA: TGTGCCAGTAGTATCTCCCCAGTTCAGCCCCAGCATTTT. Translating gives CASSISPVQPQHF.

V usage is TRBV19 and J usage is TRBJ2-1; 10 bases match TRBD2. This CDR3 region has 16 residues. Germline V gene data show CDR1 as LNHDA and CDR2 as SQIVND (reference sequence). The ends lost 6 bases at V and 9 bases at J; junction bases unmatched: 14. This CDR3 reads CASSVQAGGPKAEQFF. For the CDR3, the DNA is TGTGCCAGTAGCGTGCAAGCGGGAGGGCCGAAAGCTGAGCAGTTCTTC. Drawing the rest from reference TRBV19 and TRBJ2-1, the complete variable domain is DGGITQSPKYLFRKEGQNVTLSCEQNLNHDAMYWYRQDPGQGLRLIYYSQIVNDFQKGDIAEGYSVSREKKESFPLTVTSAQKNPTAFYLCASSVQAGGPKAEQFFGPGTRLTVL.

The J gene is TRBJ1-2, the V gene TRBV7-9, with TRBD1 matching over 7 bases. The CDR3 is 13 amino acids. J lost 9 bases, V lost 5 bases, and 9 bases had no gene match. CDR1 is SEHNR, CDR2 FQNEAQ, per germline (reference sequence). CDR3 region: CASSQTGPSRYTF. CDR3 DNA sequence: TGTGCCAGCAGCCAGACAGGGCCGAGTCGCTACACCTTC.

This clone occurred a few times. The V call is TRBV10-1, the J call TRBJ2-7; 10 bases line up with TRBD2. Germline loops: CDR1 WNHNN, CDR2 SYGVQD (reference sequence). Trimming cost V 0 bases and J 2 bases; bases outside gene matches: 7. The CDR3 is made up of 17 amino acids. The CDR3 DNA reads TGCGCCAGCAGTGAGTCGATTACTAGCGGGACTCCCTACGAGCAGTACTTC. It encodes CASSESITSGTPYEQYF.

The genes are TRBV9 and TRBJ2-7; 7 nucleotides line up with TRBD2. CDR1 is SGDLS and CDR2 is YYNGEE in the germline V gene. V gave up 4 bases and J gave up 0 bases; unmatched junction bases: 7. The CDR3 loop spans 15 amino acids. This chain's CDR3 is CASSPFPSGSYEQYF. CDR3 nucleotide sequence: TGTGCCAGCAGCCCCTTTCCTAGCGGCTCCTACGAGCAGTACTTC. The full variable domain, completed using reference TRBV9 and TRBJ2-7, is DSGVTQTPKHLITATGQRVTLRCSPRSGDLSVYWYQQSLDQGLQFLIQYYNGEERAKGNILERFSAQQFPDLHSELNLSSLELGDSALYFCASSPFPSGSYEQYFGPGTRLTVT.

This CDR3 is CASSFYSGSTDTQYF. The CDR3 DNA reads TGCGCCAGCAGCTTTTATAGCGGAAGCACAGATACGCAGTATTTT. The V and J genes are TRBV5-1 and TRBJ2-3, with TRBD2 as a possible D gene (6 bases). Trimming left V 2 bases short and J 0 bases short, with 10 bases between. Germline V gives CDR1 SGHRS, CDR2 YFSETQ. This CDR3 is built from 15 residues.

This clone qualifies as medium-sized. The chain joins TRBV27 to TRBJ2-1, with 8 bases matching TRBD2. With V trimmed by 5 bases and J by 0 bases, 15 bases remained unmatched. The CDR3 covers 19 residues. From germline, CDR1 is MNHEY and CDR2 SMNVEV (reference sequence). The CDR3 DNA reads as TGTGCCAGCAGTACCTCCGGGACTAGATTTCTTAGCTCCTACAATGAGCAGTTCTTC. The encoded protein is CASSTSGTRFLSSYNEQFF.

J is TRBJ2-7 and V is TRBV6-5, with D possibly being TRBD1 (6 bases). V was clipped by 10 bases and J by 5 bases, with 15 bases between them. The CDR3 spans 12 residues. CDR1 MNHEY and CDR2 SVGAGI come from the germline V gene. The CDR3 DNA sequence: TGTGCCATACAGGGTCCGTCCCACGAGCAGTACTTC. Translating gives CAIQGPSHEQYF.

The rearrangement links TRBV3-1 (or the pseudogene TRBV3-2) to TRBJ2-1; a possible D gene is TRBD2 (5 bases). Germline assignment: CDR1 LGHDT and CDR2 YNNKEL (reference sequence). V was cut by 1 base and J by 7 bases, with 8 bases left in between. This CDR3 has 13 residues. CDR3 sequence: CASSQGTLNEQFF. The CDR3, as DNA: TGTGCCAGCAGCCAAGGGACTTTGAATGAGCAGTTCTTC.

This rearrangement joins TRBV10-1 to TRBJ1-1; tentative D call: TRBD1 (6 bases). Looked up from germline, CDR1 is WNHNN and CDR2 is SYGVQD (reference sequence). V lost 0 bases, J lost 9 bases, and 11 bases lay in between. The CDR3 has 13 residues. CDR3 sequence reads: CASSESTGIQAFF. CDR3 nucleotides: TGCGCCAGCAGTGAGTCGACAGGTATTCAAGCTTTCTTT.

J is TRBJ1-5 and V is TRBV7-9; TRBD1 matches 10 bases. The CDR3 runs 15 residues. In germline, CDR1 is SEHNR, CDR2 FQNEAQ (reference sequence). After removal of 2 bases from V and 7 bases from J, the junction contained 5 bases not matched to a gene. The CDR3 region has the DNA TGTGCCAGCAGCTTATTCGGGACAGGGGAACAGCCCCAGCATTTT. Amino acid sequence: CASSLFGTGEQPQHF. Drawing the rest from reference TRBV7-9 and TRBJ1-5, the complete variable domain is DTGVSQNPRHKITKRGQNVTFRCDPISEHNRLYWYRQTLGQGPEFLTYFQNEAQLEKSRLLSDRFSAERPKGSFSTLEIQRTEQGDSAMYLCASSLFGTGEQPQHFGDGTRLSIL.

This chain connects TRBV11-2 to TRBJ2-3; TRBD2 matches 14 bases. This CDR3 is built from 16 residues. Germline-derived CDR1 and CDR2 are SGHAT and FQNNGV. The V and J ends lost 5 bases and 3 bases, in that order; junction bases with no gene match: 4. The CDR3 sequence is CASSPGLAGGTDTQYF. The CDR3 DNA reads as TGTGCCAGCAGCCCAGGACTAGCGGGAGGTACAGATACGCAGTATTTT.

The chain recombines TRBV5-4 with TRBJ2-7; tentative D call: TRBD2 (6 bases). There are 15 residues in the CDR3. CDR1 SGHNT and CDR2 YYREEE come from the germline V gene (reference sequence). The V gene lost 4 bases and the J gene lost 3 bases, with 17 bases spanning the gap. CDR3 bases: TGTGCCAGCAGCCTCCCGGGACTCACGAACTACGAGCAGTACTTC. Translating gives CASSLPGLTNYEQYF.

The chain combines TRBV6-5 with TRBJ2-5; 8 bases map to TRBD2. The CDR3 runs 14 residues. Germline CDR1 is MNHEY and CDR2 is SVGAGI. J gave up 4 bases and V 6 bases, and 7 bases lay outside the gene matches. The CDR3 region has the DNA TGTGCCAGCAGCCGGACGGGAGGGCGAGAGACCCAGTACTTC. Translated, it gives CASSRTGGRETQYF.

This chain links TRBV7-3 with TRBJ2-2; D unclear. The CDR3 has 13 residues. Trimming stripped 6 bases from V and 7 bases from J, with 12 bases between. Germline CDR1 reads SGHTA; CDR2 reads FQGTGA. CDR3 bases: TGTGCCAGCAGTCTCGCGAGGAACGGGGAGCTGTTTTTT. Translated, it gives CASSLARNGELFF.

V is TRBV7-2 and J is TRBJ1-2; D remains ambiguous. Germline V gene data show CDR1 as SGHTA and CDR2 as FQGNSA. The CDR3 consists of 12 residues. Trimming shortened V by 1 base and J by 11 bases, and 11 bases separated the two germline ends. The CDR3, as DNA: TGTGCCAGCAGCTTAGATACTGCCTCATACACCTTC. Its protein product is CASSLDTASYTF. The whole variable domain, filled in from reference TRBV7-2 and TRBJ1-2, reads GAGVSQSPSNKVTEKGKDVELRCDPISGHTALYWYRQSLGQGLEFLIYFQGNSAPDKSGLPSDRFSAERTGGSVSTLTIQRTQQEDSAVYLCASSLDTASYTFGSGTRLTVV.

This clone appeared a few times. The rearrangement links TRBV5-1 to TRBJ2-1; D unresolved. V lost 0 bases and J 4 bases, leaving 11 bases between the germline ends. Looked up from germline, CDR1 is SGHRS and CDR2 is YFSETQ. The CDR3 contains 15 residues. The CDR3 sequence is CASSLVYSEYNEQFF. CDR3 in DNA: TGCGCCAGCAGCTTGGTCTACTCTGAATACAATGAGCAGTTCTTC.

This chain links TRBV4-3 with TRBJ2-1; 8 bases are a match to TRBD2. Losses at the gene ends were 0 bases for V and 6 bases for J; bases not matched to a gene: 7. CDR1 LGHNA and CDR2 YSLEER come from the germline V gene. The CDR3 contains 16 residues. The CDR3 spells CASSQDFWLAGNEQFF. The CDR3 DNA reads as TGCGCCAGCAGCCAAGATTTCTGGCTAGCGGGCAATGAGCAGTTCTTC.

The V call is TRBV18, the J call TRBJ1-1; D not certain. The CDR3 is 15 residues long. V gave up 3 bases and J gave up 4 bases, with 15 bases separating them. Germline V CDR1 and CDR2: KGHSH, LQKENI. The DNA for the CDR3 is TGTGCCAGCTCACCTTCCTCCATGGCGGGCACTGAAGCTTTCTTT. Translation gives CASSPSSMAGTEAFF.

This clone was seen a single time. The chain combines TRBV25-1 with TRBJ2-1; 7 bases line up with TRBD2. J lost 5 bases, V lost 5 bases, and 9 bases had no gene match. The germline gives CDR1 MGHDK, CDR2 SYGVNS. CDR3 length: 15 amino acids. CDR3 bases: TGTGCCAGCAGTTTCCCGGGACTACCCAACAATGAGCAGTTCTTC. Translated: CASSFPGLPNNEQFF.

The V call is TRBV30, the J call TRBJ1-1; 7 bases fit TRBD1. The germline V gene has CDR1 GTSNPN and CDR2 SVGIG (reference sequence). This CDR3 has 14 amino acids. With V trimmed by 4 bases and J by 0 bases, 5 bases remained unmatched. The CDR3 DNA follows: TGTGCCTGGAACTCACAGGGGATGAACACTGAAGCTTTCTTT. Translating gives CAWNSQGMNTEAFF.

This clone was counted a few times. The chain couples TRBV5-4 to TRBJ2-1; 8 bases agree with TRBD2. The V gene's germline CDR1 is SGHNT and CDR2 YYREEE (reference sequence). The length of the CDR3 is 15 residues. Trimming at V came to 1 base and at J to 0 bases, leaving 0 bases not matched to a gene. The CDR3 region is CASSLTSGSYNEQFF. DNA of the CDR3: TGTGCCAGCAGCTTGACTAGCGGCTCCTACAATGAGCAGTTCTTC.

The chain couples TRBV30 to TRBJ1-6; D unclear. This CDR3 is built from 14 residues. Germline V gene sequence: CDR1 GTSNPN, CDR2 SVGIG (reference sequence). The ends were cut back, 1 base at V and 9 bases at J, with 13 bases in the middle. The CDR3 loop reads CAWSGRHLTSPLHF. The CDR3, as DNA: TGTGCCTGGAGTGGGCGACACCTTACTTCACCCCTCCACTTT. The full variable domain, rest sourced from reference TRBV30 and TRBJ1-6, is SQTIHQWPATLVQPVGSPLSLECTVEGTSNPNLYWYRQAAGRGLQLLFYSVGIGQISSEVPQNLSASRPQDRQFILSSKKLLLSDSGFYLCAWSGRHLTSPLHFGNGTRLTVT.

The chain joins TRBV25-1 to TRBJ1-2, with 9 positions matching TRBD1. Germline trimming cut 3 bases from V and 1 base from J; bases unmatched to any gene: 6. The CDR3 totals 16 residues. Germline values: CDR1 MGHDK, CDR2 SYGVNS. CDR3 loop: CASSDTGTGINYGYTF. CDR3 bases: TGTGCCAGCAGTGACACCGGGACAGGGATTAACTATGGCTACACCTTC.

V usage is TRBV5-5 and J usage is TRBJ2-7; 9 bases match TRBD2. Germline CDR1 and CDR2: SGHKS and YYEKEE (reference sequence). This CDR3 is built from 15 residues. Trimming took 3 bases from V and 4 from J; bases not matched to a gene: 8. CDR3 region: CASSSTGTSTYEQYF. CDR3 in DNA: TGTGCCAGCAGCTCTACCGGGACTAGCACTTACGAGCAGTACTTC.